The 30 T cell receptor beta chains presented below share a single source sample, sequenced in a study of T cells in Graves' hyperthyroidism and ophthalmopathy. Amplified regions were TCR beta CDR3 sequences from RNA transcripts. HTBI primers were employed in a first-round RT-PCR of the TCR CDR3. MiXCR, run by TCRdb on the multiplex PCR reads, gives a single entry per CDR3 protein. The data contain about 290,000 distinct CDR3 sequences, 15% of them seen just once; the ten biggest clones take up 30% to 35%. The material sequenced was blood. The receptors originated from a woman in her forties or fifties with Graves' hyperthyroidism that later progressed to Graves' ophthalmopathy.

V is TRBV19 and J is TRBJ2-7, with D possibly TRBD1 on 6 matching bases. Per germline, CDR1 LNHDA and CDR2 SQIVND (reference sequence). V gave up 6 bases and J gave up 3 bases, with 12 bases separating them. The CDR3 consists of 13 residues. CDR3 DNA: TGTGCCAGTAGCGATACAGGGATCTACGAGCAGTACTTC. It specifies CASSDTGIYEQYF.

This clonotype was detected a few times. The chain employs TRBV18 and TRBJ2-1; TRBD2 agrees at 10 bases. The CDR3 is 14 residues long. Germline V gene data show CDR1 as KGHSH and CDR2 as LQKENI. V lost 2 bases and J lost 15; bases outside the gene matches: 10. The CDR3 reads CASSPDSLAGEAFF. The DNA for the CDR3 is TGTGCCAGCTCACCAGATTCTCTAGCGGGAGAGGCGTTCTTC.

This clonotype was picked up many times. The rearrangement links TRBV7-9 to TRBJ2-7; D assignment may be TRBD1 or TRBD2 (5 bases each). The V end was cut by 5 bases, the J end by 6 bases, with 11 bases between. The CDR3 spans 12 residues. Germline CDR1 reads SEHNR; CDR2 reads FQNEAQ (reference sequence). The CDR3 sequence is CASSKARGEQYF. The CDR3 region has the DNA TGTGCCAGCAGCAAAGCGAGGGGCGAGCAGTACTTC.

V is TRBV20-1 and J is TRBJ1-3, with D unclear. This CDR3 is 18 amino acids long. V was clipped by 0 bases and J by 0 bases, with 18 bases between them. The germline gives CDR1 DFQATT, CDR2 SNEGSKA (reference sequence). The CDR3 reads CSARDMGFDFRSGNTIYF. As DNA, the CDR3 is TGCAGTGCTAGAGATATGGGGTTTGATTTCCGCTCTGGAAACACCATATATTTT.

This clonotype has at least ten counts. The chain has TRBV28 and TRBJ2-7; 7 bases are shared with TRBD1. The junction had 2 bases not matched to a gene; V was cut back by 4 bases and J by 2 bases. Germline-derived CDR1 and CDR2 are MDHEN and SYDVKM. The CDR3 spans 13 residues. CDR3 sequence: CASSSQGPYEQYF. CDR3 coding DNA: TGTGCCAGCAGTTCACAGGGGCCCTACGAGCAGTACTTC.

The chain employs TRBV20-1 and TRBJ1-5; TRBD1 agrees at 9 bases. Losses at the gene ends were 2 bases for V and 3 bases for J; bases not matched to a gene: 11. Germline CDR1 and CDR2: DFQATT and SNEGSKA (reference sequence). The CDR3 spans 17 residues. The DNA for the CDR3 is TGCAGTGCTAGACCCGGGCCGGGACAGGGATTCAATCAGCCCCAGCATTTT. It specifies CSARPGPGQGFNQPQHF.

J is TRBJ2-7 and V is TRBV20-1, with a weak D call TRBD2 (6 bases). Germline values: CDR1 DFQATT, CDR2 SNEGSKA (reference sequence). The CDR3 loop spans 11 amino acids. V shed 6 bases and J shed 3 bases, with 9 bases lying between them. CDR3 coding DNA: TGCAGTGCGGCCGGGGGCTACGAGCAGTACTTC. Its protein is CSAAGGYEQYF.

J is TRBJ1-4 and V is TRBV7-9; D is ambiguous. The CDR3 runs to 14 residues. V lost 5 bases to trimming and J lost 7 bases, with 14 bases between them. The germline V gene has CDR1 SEHNR and CDR2 FQNEAQ (reference sequence). CDR3 sequence reads: CASSRATGSEKLFF. CDR3 sequence (DNA): TGTGCCAGCAGCCGGGCTACCGGGAGTGAAAAACTGTTTTTT.

This clonotype was seen ten or more times. This sequence joins TRBV28 and TRBJ1-1, with a weak D call TRBD1 (6 bases). V gave up 3 bases and J gave up 2 bases, with 22 bases separating them. The CDR3 runs to 18 residues. Germline V lookup: CDR1 MDHEN, CDR2 SYDVKM. The CDR3 here is CASSFDRLGGRGNTEAFF. For the CDR3, the DNA is TGTGCCAGCAGTTTTGATCGTTTGGGGGGGCGGGGAAACACTGAAGCTTTCTTT.

This clonotype was counted many times. The chain joins TRBV28 to TRBJ2-5; 9 bases line up with TRBD2. This CDR3 is 14 amino acids long. With 6 bases clipped from V and 6 bases from J, the junction kept 8 bases outside the gene matches. CDR1 and CDR2 (germline): MDHEN, SYDVKM. The CDR3 loop reads CASRLAGSEKTQYF. The CDR3 DNA sequence: TGTGCCAGCAGGCTAGCGGGATCCGAGAAGACCCAGTACTTC.

This chain uses TRBV5-1 with TRBJ2-2; no reliable D call. The CDR3 has 14 amino acids. With 5 bases removed from V and 0 bases from J, the gap between germline ends came to 8 bases. Germline CDR1 and CDR2: SGHRS and YFSETQ. In DNA form, the CDR3 reads TGCGCCAGCAGGTCCCTCGCGAACACCGGGGAGCTGTTTTTT. This translates into CASRSLANTGELFF.

This clonotype was counted at least ten times. The chain employs TRBV6-1 and TRBJ2-7, with 9 bases lining up with TRBD2. The CDR3 totals 14 residues. Per the germline V gene, CDR1 is MNHNS and CDR2 is SASEGT. The V and J ends lost 7 bases and 4 bases, in that order; junction bases with no gene match: 8. This chain's CDR3 is CASKRGEFRYEQYF. CDR3 DNA sequence: TGTGCCAGCAAGCGGGGGGAGTTTCGGTACGAGCAGTACTTC.

This clonotype was detected a few times. The rearrangement joins TRBV9 to TRBJ1-4, with D hard to call. Trimming pared 0 bases from V and 2 bases from J, leaving 5 bases between. Per the germline V gene, CDR1 is SGDLS and CDR2 is YYNGEE. The length of the CDR3 is 14 residues. CDR3: CASSVGHTNEKLFF. The CDR3 nucleotides are TGTGCCAGCAGCGTAGGGCATACTAATGAAAAACTGTTTTTT.

This clonotype was detected a few times. The chain combines TRBV18 with TRBJ2-2; no reliable D call. Trimming pared 3 bases from V and 3 bases from J, leaving 8 bases between. The germline V gene encodes CDR1 KGHSH and CDR2 LQKENI. The CDR3 loop spans 14 amino acids. CDR3 nucleotide sequence: TGTGCCAGCTCACCCCCAGCTCACACCGGGGAGCTGTTTTTT. It specifies CASSPPAHTGELFF.

The rearrangement joins TRBV19 to TRBJ2-3; 8 bases agree with TRBD2. The CDR3 is 17 residues long. Per germline, CDR1 LNHDA and CDR2 SQIVND (reference sequence). With 5 bases clipped from V and 0 bases from J, the junction kept 10 bases outside the gene matches. The CDR3 nucleotides are TGTGCCAGTAGTGAAACTCATAGCGGGGCGAGCACAGATACGCAGTATTTT. Translation gives CASSETHSGASTDTQYF.

This clonotype was recorded at least ten times. This chain connects TRBV7-3 to TRBJ2-3; D perhaps matches TRBD2 (6 bases). V shed 5 bases and J shed 5 bases, with 11 bases lying between them. Germline loops: CDR1 SGHTA, CDR2 FQGTGA. The CDR3 sequence is 13 residues long. Here the CDR3 reads CASSPGTLDTQYF. Here the CDR3 DNA reads TGTGCCAGCAGCCCCGGGACTTTAGATACGCAGTATTTT.

This clonotype was detected ten times or more. The chain recombines TRBV24-1 with TRBJ2-7; TRBD1 aligns across 11 bases. The CDR3 extends over 15 amino acids. Germline trimming cut 4 bases from V and 4 bases from J; bases unmatched to any gene: 5. Germline-derived CDR1 and CDR2 are KGHDR and SFDVKD. This CDR3 is CATSDAGTGGYEQYF. The DNA of the CDR3 is TGTGCCACCAGTGACGCCGGGACAGGGGGTTACGAGCAGTACTTC.

This clonotype was picked up many times. CDR3 amino acids: CASSFEPRSYNEQFF. CDR3 nucleotide sequence: TGTGCCAGCAGCTTCGAACCGAGGTCCTACAATGAGCAGTTCTTC. The chain employs TRBV5-8 and TRBJ2-1; D uncertain. The V end lost 2 bases, the J end lost 1 base, and 10 bases lay between the germline ends. The CDR3 is made up of 15 amino acids. The germline gives CDR1 SGHTS, CDR2 YDEGEE.

This clonotype was seen repeatedly, ten times or more. The V and J genes are TRBV20-1 and TRBJ2-7; D remains ambiguous. Germline assignment: CDR1 DFQATT and CDR2 SNEGSKA (reference sequence). The V and J ends lost 5 bases and 3 bases respectively, with 11 bases between them. CDR3 length: 12 residues. CDR3 bases: TGCAGTGCTGCCGACTCAAACTACGAGCAGTACTTC. This gives the protein CSAADSNYEQYF.

Note on this clonotype: The junction differs from germline at one of its ends, possibly a read error. V usage is TRBV2 and J usage is TRBJ2-2; 7 bases agree with TRBD2. The CDR3 has 12 amino acids. Germline values: CDR1 SNHLY, CDR2 FYNNEI. Written as DNA, the CDR3 is TGTGCCAGCAGTTCGGGCCGGGGGGAACTGTTTTTT. This codes for CASSSGRGELFF.

The chain uses TRBV15 and TRBJ1-1; tentatively, D is TRBD1 (6 bases). Germline values: CDR1 LNHNV, CDR2 YYDKDF (reference sequence). This CDR3 is built from 15 residues. V dropped 5 bases and J dropped 3 bases, with 16 bases sitting between them. In DNA, the CDR3 is TGTGCCACCAGCTTATCGACAGGCTCGGACACTGAAGCTTTCTTT. It codes for CATSLSTGSDTEAFF.

This clonotype has a count of ten or more. The CDR3 DNA reads as TGCGCCAGCAGCTTGGCCACGGAATTGAACACTGAAGCTTTCTTT. Its protein product is CASSLATELNTEAFF. The chain links TRBV5-1 to TRBJ1-1; D is undetermined. The germline gives CDR1 SGHRS, CDR2 YFSETQ. The CDR3 length is 15 residues. V lost 0 bases to trimming and J lost 0 bases, with 9 bases between them.

This clonotype was seen at least ten times. The chain links TRBV20-1 to TRBJ1-1; no clear D. Trimming shortened V by 4 bases and J by 0 bases, and 9 bases separated the two germline ends. The CDR3 spans 13 residues. From germline, CDR1 is DFQATT and CDR2 SNEGSKA (reference sequence). The CDR3 DNA follows: TGCAGTGCTATACCTTTCATGAACACTGAAGCTTTCTTT. Translating gives CSAIPFMNTEAFF.

This clonotype was seen ten or more times. V is TRBV28 and J is TRBJ2-5; TRBD2 might be the D (5 bases). The CDR3 sequence is 16 residues long. Germline CDR1 reads MDHEN; CDR2 reads SYDVKM. Trimming cost V 3 bases and J 2 bases, with 16 bases left between them. The CDR3 here is CASSFGLTSHQETQYF. Written as DNA, the CDR3 is TGTGCCAGCAGTTTCGGACTGACTTCTCATCAAGAGACCCAGTACTTC.

There are many counts of this clonotype. The chain has TRBV10-1 and TRBJ2-1; D call uncertain. From germline, CDR1 is WNHNN and CDR2 SYGVQD (reference sequence). V shed 1 base and J shed 9 bases, with 10 bases lying between them. This CDR3 has 13 residues. Here the CDR3 DNA reads TGCGCCAGCAGTGAGTGTCCGGTCTGTGAGCAGTTCTTC. This gives the protein CASSECPVCEQFF.

There are a few counts of this clonotype. The chain recombines TRBV10-3 with TRBJ2-6, with D possibly TRBD1 on 5 matching bases. Germline loops: CDR1 ENHRY, CDR2 SYGVKD. This CDR3 spans 13 amino acids. Trimming took 9 bases from V and 1 from J, leaving 7 bases between them. For the CDR3, the DNA is TGTGCCATGGCAGGGTCTGGGGCCAACGTCCTGACTTTC. It yields the protein CAMAGSGANVLTF.

This clonotype was seen ten or more times. This chain connects TRBV5-1 to TRBJ1-1, with TRBD1 matching 10 bases. V was pared by 3 bases and J by 3 bases, with 2 bases of the junction left unmatched. CDR3 length: 14 amino acids. In germline, CDR1 is SGHRS, CDR2 YFSETQ. CDR3: CASSSGQGDTEAFF. The CDR3 region has the DNA TGCGCCAGCAGCTCCGGACAGGGGGACACTGAAGCTTTCTTT.

This clonotype was seen more than once but under ten times. The J gene is TRBJ2-1, the V gene TRBV20-1; 8 nucleotides agree with TRBD2. CDR1 DFQATT and CDR2 SNEGSKA come from the germline V gene (reference sequence). CDR3 size: 13 residues. Trimming cost V 2 bases and J 8 bases; bases outside gene matches: 5. CDR3: CSARTLAGHEQFF. In nucleotides, the CDR3 is TGCAGTGCTAGAACCCTAGCGGGCCATGAGCAGTTCTTC.

This chain joins TRBV6-4 and TRBJ1-1; weak D call: TRBD1 (5 bases). V was cut by 3 bases and J by 7 bases, with 15 bases left in between. The CDR3 is made up of 14 amino acids. Germline loops: CDR1 MRHNA, CDR2 SNTAGT. Here the CDR3 reads CASSERGGTDEAFF. In DNA form, the CDR3 reads TGTGCCAGCAGTGAGAGGGGCGGGACCGATGAAGCTTTCTTT.

This clonotype was seen repeatedly, ten times or more. This chain uses TRBV20-1 with TRBJ1-5, with a tentative D call TRBD1 (5 bases). Trimming took 3 bases from V and 3 from J, leaving 12 bases between them. This CDR3 is built from 14 residues. CDR1 DFQATT and CDR2 SNEGSKA come from the germline V gene (reference sequence). CDR3 region: CSASLGAYNQPQHF. Written as DNA, the CDR3 is TGCAGTGCTAGTTTAGGGGCCTACAATCAGCCCCAGCATTTT.